This TCR beta chain was documented in a study of ipilimumab plus nivolumab after autologous stem cell transplantation. Whole-study findings and limits: TCR repertoire, Treg phenotype and gut microbiota reportedly support more study of this approach.

TCRdb keeps only in-frame clones here, not all; method: immunoSEQ multiplex PCR. The sample includes 37,000 or so clones, more than 85% of them seen just once. V was shortened by 7 bases and J by 0 bases, with 14 bases between the two germline ends. The CDR3 length is 15 residues. Germline CDR1 MDHEN, CDR2 SYDVKM. In regard to this clone: The antigen remains unidentified.

The sequence derives from a male donor with multiple myeloma. The rearrangement links TRBV28 to TRBJ2-3; D gene ambiguous. The sample was PBMCs, taken in a trial of ipilimumab plus nivolumab as post-transplant consolidation. The CDR3 DNA reads TGTGCCAGCACCATTCTTACTGGGAGCACAGATACGCAGTATTTT. It yields the protein CASTILTGSTDTQYF.